This is a list of T cell receptor beta chains from one sample in a study of blood T cell repertoires in COVID-19. The data were produced by immunoSEQ multiplex PCR, yet TCRdb's version contains in-frame clones alone and is incomplete. The sample lists about 190,000 clones; approximately 91% were seen once. Sequenced material: peripheral blood. The source is a man aged 30-40 years with acute or convalescent COVID-19. Both conserved end residues are part of each CDR3. The D gene is left open where the match is weak. A clone size is listed for some rows: how often the clone was seen (once, few, many), or a class if it is expanded.

size,V,D,J,DNA,CDR3
.,TRBV6-5,.,TRBJ1-4,TGTGCCAGCAACCCTACTGAGGGCCTTGGAAAACTGTTTTTT,CASNPTEGLGKLFF
.,TRBV19,.,TRBJ2-3,TGTGCCAGTAGCCGACAGGGAGGTGTACAAGATACGCAGTATTTT,CASSRQGGVQDTQYF
once,TRBV18,TRBD1,TRBJ1-6,TGTGCCAGCTCACCTAATTCCGGGACAGCAAATTCACCCCTCCACTTT,CASSPNSGTANSPLHF
.,TRBV13,.,TRBJ1-2,TGTGCCAGCAGCCAGGGGACACTAAAGGGGAACTATGGCTACACCTTC,CASSQGTLKGNYGYTF
.,TRBV11-3,.,TRBJ2-7,TGTGCCAGCAGCCTTAGGGGTGACGAGCAGTACTTC,CASSLRGDEQYF
.,TRBV28,.,TRBJ1-6,TGTGCCAGCAGACCGGGAACCTATAATTCACCCCTCCACTTT,CASRPGTYNSPLHF
.,TRBV7-9,.,TRBJ1-2,TGTGCCAGCAGCCCTATACCTAGGACAGCAATCTATGGCTACACCTTC,CASSPIPRTAIYGYTF
.,TRBV18,TRBD1,TRBJ1-5,TGTGCCAGCTCTCCCGGACAGGGCACTCAGCCCCAGCATTTT,CASSPGQGTQPQHF
.,TRBV19,.,TRBJ1-3,TGTGCCAGTCAGGGCTCTGGAAACACCATATATTTT,CASQGSGNTIYF
.,TRBV4-2,TRBD2,TRBJ2-3,TGTGCCAGCAGCCAAGGGCGGGAGGGCGGTTATACGCAGTATTTT,CASSQGREGGYTQYF
.,TRBV3-1/TRBV3-2,.,TRBJ2-5,TGTGCCAGCAGCCAAGAGGGGGCAGGGAGTGAGACCCAGTACTTC,CASSQEGAGSETQYF